The subject of this entry is one TCR beta chain. No cognate antigen has been identified for it. Nothing much larger sits one base from this clone, and base qualities are not available. The data were taken from a study of cytomegalovirus exposure and HLA in healthy donors (TCRdb year 2017). With respect to the entire study: In an earlier analysis of around 540 of the donors, 276 Gb of sequence data and 90 million to 120 million unique TCR beta sequences from 150 million to 200 million T cells were reported. Roughly 300 gigabases of sequencing data and roughly 81 million unique TCR sequences made up an early release that covered fewer than 650 HLA-typed donors. Of the 300 to 400 genotyped donors, around 81% fell in the genetic ancestry cluster associated with self-reported Caucasian donors. The study aimed to test whether signatures of past pathogen exposure could be identified by cataloging public T cell receptors. The study used immunosequencing to profile the T cell repertoires of more than 650 subjects and linked those repertoires to cytomegalovirus serostatus. Besides the first cohort of under 700 subjects, a separate validation cohort made up of some 110 different subjects was used. High-throughput TCR immunosequencing, statistical association of individual TCRs with disease status, and machine learning were combined to predict cytomegalovirus infection status. A later analysis re-analyzed previously published TCR beta repertoires from hundreds of donors and added high-resolution HLA genotyping to study TCR occurrence patterns. In the later analysis, no new phenotypic data were used to find candidate immune exposures; instead, reliance was placed on TCR beta sequences and their occurrence across donors. In an earlier analysis of over 550 of the donors, high-throughput TCR beta sequencing was used to judge whether each TCR beta V gene segment behaved as functional or pseudogenic. Donor age, sex, ethnicity and CMV serostatus were compiled together with the repertoire data. A later genetic analysis took genome-wide SNP genotypes for 398 of the 666 donors and used that subset as a discovery cohort. Every repertoire in the discovery cohort had been generated on one and the same sequencing platform. HLA typing included class I and class II loci at four-digit resolution. Typing coverage varied by locus: about 620-630 donors for A, B, C, DRB1 and DQB1; roughly 520 for DQA1; about 590 for DPA1; 400 to 480 for DPB1. Because of strong linkage in the cohort, roughly five DR-DQ haplotypes were treated as single units for association and clustering. Across roughly 420 genotyped donors of the cohort, an average of roughly 250,000 unique TCR beta nucleotide sequences per donor were sequenced, and approximately 19% of those sequences were non-productive. What the authors observed across the whole study: An association between a missense DCLRE1C variant and V-gene and J-gene trimming of TCR beta chains was found in a later genetic analysis and replicated in an independent cohort. In the study, about 150 TCR beta chains were listed as associated with cytomegalovirus. A cluster of highly shared sequence variants was judged likely to represent a technical artifact of the sequencing pipeline. According to a later genetic analysis, donors in an Asian-associated ancestry cluster had fewer N-insertions in productive TCRs than the approximately 670-donor mean. Because HLA typing was unavailable for some donors at each locus, only the typed subset was used in association tests. When HLA alleles, especially DR and DQ, strongly co-occurred, attributing TCR associations to individual alleles was difficult. An earlier analysis of approximately 540 of the donors showed that most TCR beta V segments appeared in productive rearrangements either about 90% or about 30% of the time, which broadly matched IMGT annotations. It was suggested by the authors that the approach could potentially be generalized to other disease states and immunological phenotypes. A later analysis found that HLA-associated TCR beta chains were more clonally expanded and had lower generation probabilities than equally common non-associated chains. Several of the top co-occurrence clusters appeared to be linked to parvovirus B19, influenza, CMV and Epstein-Barr virus, according to a later analysis. For the cohort, immune exposure information was limited to CMV serostatus. Presence/absence analyses assumed roughly uniform sequencing depth across donors, an assumption that may not hold. In both the original and validation cohorts, the classifier was reported to diagnose cytomegalovirus status with high specificity and sensitivity. In a later analysis, TCR association rates were found to vary across HLA loci, with the most associated TCRs seen for DRB1 alleles and the fewest for HLA-C alleles. In a later analysis, most CMV-associated TCR beta chains were found to appear HLA-restricted, with HLA associations seemingly driven largely by CMV exposure. In vitro tests confirmed that three of the cytomegalovirus-associated TCR beta chains recognize cytomegalovirus antigens. Some IMGT-functional V segments, including TRBV6-2 and TRBV6-3, could not be distinguished by the 87-base-pair reads and were therefore excluded. The earlier analysis of about 600 of the donors excluded approximately 15 rarely observed V segments, including chromosome 9 orphons, because counts were too low. Only TCR beta chains were sequenced in this cohort, and the absence of alpha or paired-chain data limited detectable features. Correlated functional status among segregating V segments might reflect linkage disequilibrium, but an unknown experimental factor could not be ruled out. While some public TCRs were present in many individuals, most TCR sequences turned up only very rarely across donors. In a later analysis, 16,951 TCR beta sequences were associated with specific HLA alleles at a false discovery rate of 0.05. A further reported finding was that TCR beta sequences accurately predicted the HLA-A and HLA-B alleles for most subjects in the first cohort.

Including cysteine and phenylalanine, the CDR3 has 16 amino acids. The kept DNA is CDR3 alone, 48 bases in frame from the first base. Reading the germline V gene (reference sequence) gives CDR1 SEHNR and CDR2 FQNEAQ. V and J lose 5 bases and 6 bases, and a span of 22 bases separates them. The cohort was made up of around 720 healthy bone marrow donors. At the time of sampling, every cohort member was nominally healthy, though immune exposures that went unrecorded were likely present. The donor was CMV seronegative and belonged to the group of several hundred seronegative cohort members. Each donor provided a peripheral blood sample, and peripheral blood mononuclear cells were used for TCR beta sequencing. Genomic DNA extraction from the blood cell samples was performed with the Qiagen DNeasy Blood Extraction Kit. Libraries were made using the immunoSEQ multiplex PCR assay. A mixture of 60 forward primers for TCR Vbeta segments and 13 reverse primers for TCR Jbeta segments was used in the multiplex PCR. A multiplex PCR assay on genomic DNA amplified the CDR3 region of rearranged TCR beta genes. On the Illumina HiSeq System, the amplified TCR beta libraries were sequenced as 87-base-pair reads. As for the authors' bioinformatics: In a later analysis, tens of millions of unique TCR beta chains were counted across the 650 to 700 repertoires, and around 10 million of these chains were shared by at least two donors. Raw reads were error-corrected and collapsed into unique sequences with a nearest-neighbor algorithm that merged closely related sequences to remove PCR and sequencing errors. To assign V, D and J gene segments, CDR3 sequences were aligned to IMGT reference sequences. For a sequence to be retained, at least a six-nucleotide match to both a V gene segment and a J gene segment was required. Rearrangements were classified as productive when the CDR3 lacked stop codons and remained in frame with V and J, and all other rearrangements were classified as non-productive. Following IMGT convention, CDR3 was defined as the stretch from the second conserved V-encoded cysteine to the conserved J-encoded phenylalanine. In an earlier analysis of more than 550 of the donors, sequences lacking an unambiguous match to a single V gene segment were excluded. In an earlier analysis of about 590 of the donors, a V segment was called functional when productive rearrangements were above 56.7%, and segregating when the standard deviation between donors exceeded 5%. A statistical classification framework was built for diagnosing cytomegalovirus status from the catalog of TCR beta chain sequences. A later analysis assigned V and J genes by comparing TCR nucleotide sequences with IMGT/GENE-DB human TR gene sequences. A later analysis assigned CDR3 sequences and most-parsimonious VDJ recombination scenarios with the TCRdist pipeline. In a later analysis, each TCR beta chain was defined by its CDR3 amino acid sequence together with its V-gene family, and reads lacking a unique V-gene family were excluded. As a way to deal with suspected cross-contamination and a sequencing artifact, a later analysis dropped hundreds of nucleotide sequences that were highly shared and had low generation probability. For each public chain, a later analysis derived a clonal expansion index from normalized ranks of inferred template counts within each repertoire. Generation probabilities in a later analysis came from a VDJ recombination model fitted to out-of-frame rearrangements, and those results were checked against IGoR. In a later analysis, hypergeometric tests were used to score TCR-TCR, TCR-HLA and TCR-CMV co-occurrence, with a repertoire-size bias correction applied to TCR pairs. To estimate false discovery rates, a later analysis permuted the HLA or CMV assignments 20 times. A later analysis grouped co-occurring TCRs with DBSCAN, adding TCRdist sequence similarity when clustering within HLA-allele-positive subsets. Repertoires with fewer than 30,000 or more than 120,000 public chains, plus five repertoires with anomalous nucleotide sharing, were excluded from co-occurrence clustering. TCRdb limited this immuneACCESS table to in-frame rearrangements with V and J called. A share of clones is missing; checked studies link under half to unresolved V genes, and the rest is unexplained. The DNA gave D and trimming, while V, J and clone size come from that table. Across this sample there are fewer than 250,000 clones, with approximately 68% seen only once. The ten largest clones represent less than 2% of the sample.

This sequence uses TRBV7-9 and TRBJ1-2; a weak D assignment points to TRBD1 (5 bases agree). This receptor was obtained from a woman between 25 and 40 years old in good health and CMV-seronegative. The sample consisted of PBMCs. CDR3 protein: CASSRLSLGLFDGYTF. The nucleotide sequence reads TGTGCCAGCAGCCGCCTCTCTCTGGGGCTTTTTGATGGCTACACCTTC.